Listed below are T cell receptor beta chains from one sample, sequenced in a study of blood T cell repertoires in COVID-19. Repertoires were generated with immunoSEQ multiplex PCR, while TCRdb's copy carries only in-frame clones and drops some. The sample lists a few hundred thousand clones; more than 65% were seen once. What was sequenced was peripheral blood. The receptors here all came from a woman aged 55-75 years with acute or convalescent COVID-19. Each CDR3 is given with its conserved first and last residue. D genes are given only for firm matches. Part of the rows lack a size; the others show once, few, many or a class for expanded clones.

d_call: .
v_call: TRBV5-1
clone_size: .
j_call: TRBJ1-6
cdr3_aa: CASSIQQGYNSPLHF
cdr3_nt: TGCGCCAGCAGTATCCAACAGGGTTATAATTCACCCCTCCACTTT

d_call: .
v_call: TRBV2
clone_size: few
j_call: TRBJ1-4
cdr3_aa: CASSDLRDYEKLFF
cdr3_nt: TGTGCCAGCAGTGATCTCAGGGACTATGAAAAACTGTTTTTT

d_call: TRBD1
v_call: TRBV12-3/TRBV12-4
clone_size: .
j_call: TRBJ1-1
cdr3_aa: CASSRQGGTEAFF
cdr3_nt: TGTGCCAGCAGTCGACAGGGGGGTACTGAAGCTTTCTTT

d_call: .
v_call: TRBV3-1/TRBV3-2
clone_size: .
j_call: TRBJ1-2
cdr3_aa: CASSQDPGYDGYTF
cdr3_nt: TGTGCCAGCAGCCAAGACCCAGGTTACGATGGCTACACCTTC

d_call: .
v_call: TRBV6-1
clone_size: .
j_call: TRBJ2-1
cdr3_aa: CASSEAPGYEQFF
cdr3_nt: TGTGCCAGCAGTGAAGCGCCGGGGTATGAGCAGTTCTTC

d_call: .
v_call: TRBV3-1/TRBV3-2
clone_size: .
j_call: TRBJ2-7
cdr3_aa: CASSQAGNEQYF
cdr3_nt: TGTGCCAGCAGCCAGGCTGGCAACGAGCAGTACTTC

d_call: TRBD2
v_call: TRBV6-6
clone_size: .
j_call: TRBJ2-1
cdr3_aa: CASSYFSGAYNEQFF
cdr3_nt: TGTGCCAGCAGTTACTTCAGCGGGGCTTACAATGAGCAGTTCTTC

d_call: .
v_call: TRBV6-5
clone_size: .
j_call: TRBJ1-2
cdr3_aa: CASRGTGWDGYTF
cdr3_nt: TGTGCCAGCAGAGGAACAGGGTGGGATGGCTACACCTTC

d_call: .
v_call: TRBV27
clone_size: once
j_call: TRBJ2-3
cdr3_aa: CASSLQGSDTQYF
cdr3_nt: TGTGCCAGCAGTCTACAGGGATCAGATACGCAGTATTTT

d_call: .
v_call: TRBV7-2
clone_size: .
j_call: TRBJ2-6
cdr3_aa: CASSPVESGANVLTF
cdr3_nt: TGTGCCAGCAGCCCTGTAGAAAGTGGGGCCAACGTCCTGACTTTC

d_call: .
v_call: TRBV12-5
clone_size: .
j_call: TRBJ1-1
cdr3_aa: CASGLRENTEAFF
cdr3_nt: TGTGCTAGTGGTTTACGAGAGAACACTGAAGCTTTCTTT

d_call: TRBD1
v_call: TRBV5-1
clone_size: .
j_call: TRBJ1-2
cdr3_aa: CASSTQLDRGLEACTF
cdr3_nt: TGCGCCAGCAGCACCCAATTAGACAGGGGGCTAGAAGCTTGCACCTTC

d_call: .
v_call: TRBV7-3
clone_size: .
j_call: TRBJ1-1
cdr3_aa: CASSFQGSTEAFF
cdr3_nt: TGTGCCAGCAGCTTCCAGGGGAGCACTGAAGCTTTCTTT

d_call: .
v_call: TRBV27
clone_size: .
j_call: TRBJ2-3
cdr3_aa: CASSSFDTQYF
cdr3_nt: TGTGCCAGCAGTTCTTTCGATACGCAGTATTTT

d_call: .
v_call: TRBV5-1
clone_size: .
j_call: TRBJ1-2
cdr3_aa: CASSLGSNYGYTF
cdr3_nt: TGCGCCAGCAGCTTGGGCAGTAACTATGGCTACACCTTC

d_call: TRBD1
v_call: TRBV3-1/TRBV3-2
clone_size: .
j_call: TRBJ1-1
cdr3_aa: CASSPRTGWNTEAFF
cdr3_nt: TGTGCCAGCAGTCCTCGGACAGGGTGGAACACTGAAGCTTTCTTT

d_call: .
v_call: TRBV14
clone_size: .
j_call: TRBJ1-6
cdr3_aa: CASSRREGWNSPLHF
cdr3_nt: TGTGCCAGCAGCCGCCGGGAGGGGTGGAATTCACCCCTCCACTTT

d_call: TRBD2
v_call: TRBV9
clone_size: .
j_call: TRBJ2-1
cdr3_aa: CASSWHSGGLGNEQFF
cdr3_nt: TGTGCCAGCAGCTGGCATAGCGGGGGCCTAGGCAATGAGCAGTTCTTC

d_call: .
v_call: TRBV5-6
clone_size: .
j_call: TRBJ1-4
cdr3_aa: CASSSTGTRGEKLFF
cdr3_nt: TGTGCCAGCAGCTCTACCGGGACAAGAGGGGAAAAACTGTTTTTT

d_call: .
v_call: TRBV6-1
clone_size: .
j_call: TRBJ1-2
cdr3_aa: CASSDDSFQNYGYTF
cdr3_nt: TGTGCCAGCAGTGACGACAGCTTTCAGAACTATGGCTACACCTTC

d_call: .
v_call: TRBV4-2
clone_size: .
j_call: TRBJ1-4
cdr3_aa: CASSLRVEKLFF
cdr3_nt: TGTGCCAGCAGCCTCAGGGTAGAAAAACTGTTTTTT

d_call: .
v_call: TRBV4-3
clone_size: .
j_call: TRBJ1-1
cdr3_aa: CASSQDAGIVGTEAFF
cdr3_nt: TGCGCCAGCAGCCAAGATGCGGGTATAGTTGGCACTGAAGCTTTCTTT

d_call: .
v_call: TRBV7-2
clone_size: few
j_call: TRBJ2-2
cdr3_aa: CASSLWATGELFF
cdr3_nt: TGTGCCAGCAGCTTGTGGGCTACCGGGGAGCTGTTTTTT

d_call: TRBD1
v_call: TRBV2
clone_size: .
j_call: TRBJ1-4
cdr3_aa: CASSEIRQGGTNEKLFF
cdr3_nt: TGTGCCAGCAGTGAGATACGACAGGGCGGAACTAATGAAAAACTGTTTTTT

d_call: .
v_call: TRBV29-1
clone_size: .
j_call: TRBJ1-3
cdr3_aa: CSVQPGSTIYF
cdr3_nt: TGCAGCGTCCAACCGGGATCCACCATATATTTT

d_call: .
v_call: TRBV6-5
clone_size: .
j_call: TRBJ1-2
cdr3_aa: CATGGAANYGYTF
cdr3_nt: TGTGCCACGGGGGGGGCCGCTAACTATGGCTACACCTTC

d_call: .
v_call: TRBV6-6
clone_size: .
j_call: TRBJ1-4
cdr3_aa: CASSYSSGLGEKLFF
cdr3_nt: TGTGCCAGCAGTTACTCCTCAGGGTTAGGTGAAAAACTGTTTTTT

d_call: TRBD1
v_call: TRBV29-1
clone_size: once
j_call: TRBJ2-7
cdr3_aa: CSVETGTGGYEQYF
cdr3_nt: TGCAGCGTGGAAACCGGGACAGGGGGCTACGAGCAGTACTTC

d_call: .
v_call: TRBV4-1
clone_size: .
j_call: TRBJ2-2
cdr3_aa: CASSQVVGARNTGELFF
cdr3_nt: TGCGCCAGCAGCCAAGTCGTGGGGGCCCGGAACACCGGGGAGCTGTTTTTT

d_call: TRBD2
v_call: TRBV7-3
clone_size: .
j_call: TRBJ2-3
cdr3_aa: CASSLDAGGNTQYF
cdr3_nt: TGTGCCAGCAGCTTAGATGCGGGGGGCAATACGCAGTATTTT

d_call: .
v_call: TRBV6-1
clone_size: .
j_call: TRBJ2-7
cdr3_aa: CASSEDGNYEQYF
cdr3_nt: TGTGCCAGCAGTGAGGACGGGAACTACGAGCAGTACTTC

d_call: .
v_call: TRBV6-5
clone_size: .
j_call: TRBJ1-2
cdr3_aa: CASSYYSPRINYGYTF
cdr3_nt: TGTGCCAGCAGTTACTACAGCCCCCGAATTAACTATGGCTACACCTTC

d_call: .
v_call: TRBV10-3
clone_size: .
j_call: TRBJ2-3
cdr3_aa: CAISPTSKAGTDTQYF
cdr3_nt: TGTGCCATCAGTCCAACTAGCAAGGCAGGCACAGATACGCAGTATTTT

d_call: .
v_call: TRBV27
clone_size: .
j_call: TRBJ1-1
cdr3_aa: CASSLRNSMNTEAFF
cdr3_nt: TGTGCCAGCAGCCTTCGGAACAGTATGAACACTGAAGCTTTCTTT

d_call: TRBD1
v_call: TRBV9
clone_size: .
j_call: TRBJ2-6
cdr3_aa: CASRGGASPGANVLTF
cdr3_nt: TGTGCCAGCAGAGGGGGCGCTTCTCCTGGGGCCAACGTCCTGACTTTC

d_call: .
v_call: TRBV3-1/TRBV3-2
clone_size: .
j_call: TRBJ1-3
cdr3_aa: CASRSRASGNTIYF
cdr3_nt: TGTGCCAGCAGGTCCAGGGCCAGCGGAAACACCATATATTTT

d_call: TRBD1
v_call: TRBV2
clone_size: .
j_call: TRBJ1-1
cdr3_aa: CASRRTGENTEAFF
cdr3_nt: TGTGCCAGCAGGCGGACAGGGGAGAACACTGAAGCTTTCTTT

d_call: .
v_call: TRBV5-1
clone_size: .
j_call: TRBJ1-6
cdr3_aa: CASSASGGNSPLHF
cdr3_nt: TGCGCCAGCAGCGCCTCGGGTGGCAATTCACCCCTCCACTTT

d_call: TRBD2
v_call: TRBV7-6
clone_size: .
j_call: TRBJ2-3
cdr3_aa: CASSAQIRRGGGRWSDTQYF
cdr3_nt: TGTGCCAGCAGCGCCCAGATTAGGCGCGGGGGGGGCCGATGGTCAGATACGCAGTATTTT

d_call: .
v_call: TRBV18
clone_size: .
j_call: TRBJ1-3
cdr3_aa: CASSPDLSSGNTIYF
cdr3_nt: TGTGCCAGCTCGCCAGATCTGAGCTCTGGAAACACCATATATTTT